One sample yielded the 14 T cell receptor beta chains listed below, sequenced in a study of blood T cell repertoires in COVID-19. Profiled with immunoSEQ multiplex PCR; TCRdb holds only in-frame clones, not every one. The sample gives 300,000 to 350,000 clones, around 88% of which show up once; about 1.5% is in the top ten. Sequencing input: peripheral blood. Receptors were obtained from a woman aged 25 to 39 with COVID-19, enrolled during active disease.

This clone occurred once. This chain connects TRBV5-1 to TRBJ2-2; possible D gene TRBD1, 6 bases. V was cut by 3 bases and J by 5 bases, with 11 bases left in between. This CDR3 comprises 14 residues. Germline loops: CDR1 SGHRS, CDR2 YFSETQ. The CDR3 bases are TGCGCCAGCAGCTACCGGACAGCGACCGGGGAGCTGTTTTTT. Encoded protein: CASSYRTATGELFF.

The chain joins TRBV7-2 to TRBJ1-1; the match to TRBD1 covers 8 bases. The length of the CDR3 is 15 residues. Per the germline V gene, CDR1 is SGHTA and CDR2 is FQGNSA. Germline trimming cut 2 bases from V and 2 bases from J; bases unmatched to any gene: 4. The CDR3 region has the DNA TGTGCCAGCAGCTTATTTGGACAGGGAAACACTGAAGCTTTCTTT. Translated: CASSLFGQGNTEAFF.

V usage is TRBV11-3 and J usage is TRBJ1-1; 7 bases map to TRBD1. Germline V lookup: CDR1 SGHNT, CDR2 YENEEA. Trimming at V came to 4 bases and at J to 4 bases, leaving 3 bases not matched to a gene. This CDR3 is built from 13 residues. CDR3 amino acids: CASSWGQLTEAFF. The CDR3 DNA is TGTGCCAGCAGCTGGGGACAGCTCACTGAAGCTTTCTTT.

V and J are TRBV9 and TRBJ1-2; 9 nucleotides match TRBD1. Germline V gene lookup returns CDR1 SGDLS and CDR2 YYNGEE. CDR3 length equals 16 residues. Losses at the gene ends were 4 bases for V and 0 bases for J; bases not matched to a gene: 7. The CDR3 coding sequence is TGTGCCAGCAGCCCTAGCGGACAGGGGACTAACTATGGCTACACCTTC. Translating gives CASSPSGQGTNYGYTF.

V usage is TRBV5-5 and J usage is TRBJ2-7, with 8 bases identical to TRBD1. This CDR3 has 13 amino acids. Germline V lookup: CDR1 SGHKS, CDR2 YYEKEE (reference sequence). Unmatched junction bases numbered 1, after V lost 2 bases and J lost 3 bases. CDR3: CASSLTGGYEQYF. CDR3 nucleotide sequence: TGTGCCAGCAGCTTAACAGGGGGCTACGAGCAGTACTTC.

The chain combines TRBV12-1 with TRBJ2-4; the tabulated D call, TRBD2, remains unverified against the DNA. TRBV12-1 is labeled a pseudogene. This CDR3 contains 19 residues. The CDR3 is CASSWKTSGEVLAKNIQYF. DNA of the CDR3: TGTGCCAGCAGCTGGAAGACTAGCGGAGAAGTTCTAGCCAAAAACATTCAGTACTTC.

This clone was counted only a few times. The chain has TRBV6-6 and TRBJ2-7; 10 bases fit TRBD2. The CDR3 length is 17 residues. V lost 5 bases, J lost 4 bases, and 14 bases stayed unmatched. CDR1 is MNHNY, CDR2 SVGAGI, per germline (reference sequence). The CDR3, as DNA: TGTGCCAGCAGTCCCCCTAGCGGGGGTTTCTTTTTTTACGAGCAGTACTTC. Encoded protein: CASSPPSGGFFFYEQYF.

As DNA, the CDR3 is TGTGCCAGCTCACCGGGGGGATCCTATGGCTACACCTTC. It yields the protein CASSPGGSYGYTF. This rearrangement joins TRBV18 to TRBJ1-2, with D possibly TRBD1 on 5 matching bases. This CDR3 spans 13 amino acids. Trimming took off 3 bases at V and 4 bases at J, with 9 bases between the two ends. The germline CDR1 and CDR2 sequences are KGHSH and LQKENI.

The V call is TRBV3-1 (or the pseudogene TRBV3-2), the J call TRBJ2-1; D not resolved. Germline V gene data show CDR1 as LGHDT and CDR2 as YNNKEL (reference sequence). The CDR3 sequence is 13 residues long. V lost 4 bases to trimming and J lost 8 bases, with 12 bases between them. The CDR3 loop reads CASSPFGHDEQFF. CDR3 DNA: TGTGCCAGCAGCCCCTTTGGCCACGATGAGCAGTTCTTC.

The V call is TRBV7-2, the J call TRBJ2-5; D remains ambiguous. Germline V gene data show CDR1 as SGHTA and CDR2 as FQGNSA. CDR3 length equals 14 residues. V gave up 0 bases and J gave up 4 bases, with 9 bases separating them. The CDR3, as DNA: TGTGCCAGCAGCTTAGCCTTGTCTCGAGAGACCCAGTACTTC. This translates into CASSLALSRETQYF.

The chain links TRBV9 to TRBJ2-7; D is possibly TRBD2 (6 bases). Trimming took off 0 bases at V and 4 bases at J, with 11 bases between the two ends. The CDR3 spans 14 residues. Germline V gene data show CDR1 as SGDLS and CDR2 as YYNGEE. CDR3 protein: CASSVAPRGYEQYF. CDR3 DNA: TGTGCCAGCAGCGTAGCCCCCCGGGGGTACGAGCAGTACTTC. The full variable domain, rest sourced from reference TRBV9 and TRBJ2-7, is DSGVTQTPKHLITATGQRVTLRCSPRSGDLSVYWYQQSLDQGLQFLIQYYNGEERAKGNILERFSAQQFPDLHSELNLSSLELGDSALYFCASSVAPRGYEQYFGPGTRLTVT.

CDR3 amino acids: CASQTALNEKLFF. The CDR3 DNA is TGTGCCAGCCAGACAGCCCTGAATGAAAAACTGTTTTTT. The rearrangement uses TRBV19 and TRBJ1-4, with D possibly matching TRBD1 (5 bases). This CDR3 contains 13 residues. CDR1 is LNHDA, CDR2 SQIVND, per germline (reference sequence). Deletions cut 9 bases from V and 5 bases from J, with 13 bases between.

The chain couples TRBV30 to TRBJ1-5; tentative D call: TRBD1 (6 bases). Germline CDR1 reads GTSNPN; CDR2 reads SVGIG (reference sequence). V was cut by 2 bases and J by 5 bases, with 10 bases left in between. CDR3 length: 13 residues. DNA of the CDR3: TGTGCCTGGAGTCAGGGGCAGGATCAGCCCCAGCATTTT. Its protein is CAWSQGQDQPQHF.

The rearrangement joins TRBV27 to TRBJ2-1; the D is unclear. Trimming stripped 2 bases from V and 4 bases from J, with 6 bases between. Germline V gene data show CDR1 as MNHEY and CDR2 as SMNVEV (reference sequence). The CDR3 runs to 13 residues. The CDR3 DNA follows: TGTGCCAGCAGTTTAATCGGTTACAATGAGCAGTTCTTC. This gives the protein CASSLIGYNEQFF.